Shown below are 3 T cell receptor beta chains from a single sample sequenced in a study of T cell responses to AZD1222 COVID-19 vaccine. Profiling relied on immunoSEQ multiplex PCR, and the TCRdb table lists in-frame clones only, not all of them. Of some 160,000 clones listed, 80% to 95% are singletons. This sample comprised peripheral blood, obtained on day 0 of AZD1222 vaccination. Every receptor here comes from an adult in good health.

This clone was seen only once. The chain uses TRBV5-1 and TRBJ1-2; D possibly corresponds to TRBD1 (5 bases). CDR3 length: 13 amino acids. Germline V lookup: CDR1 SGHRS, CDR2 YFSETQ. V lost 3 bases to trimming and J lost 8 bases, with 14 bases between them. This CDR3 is CASSYTGVGGYTF. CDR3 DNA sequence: TGCGCCAGCAGCTATACAGGTGTGGGGGGCTACACCTTC. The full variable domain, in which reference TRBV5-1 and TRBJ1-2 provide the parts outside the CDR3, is KAGVTQTPRYLIKTRGQQVTLSCSPISGHRSVSWYQQTPGQGLQFLFEYFSETQRNKGNFPGRFSGRQFSNSRSEMNVSTLELGDSALYLCASSYTGVGGYTFGSGTRLTVV.

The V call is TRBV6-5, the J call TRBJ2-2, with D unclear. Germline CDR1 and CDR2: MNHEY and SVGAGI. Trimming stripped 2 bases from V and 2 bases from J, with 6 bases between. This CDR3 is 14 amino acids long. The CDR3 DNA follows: TGTGCCAGCAGTTACGGCCGAAACACCGGGGAGCTGTTTTTT. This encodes CASSYGRNTGELFF.

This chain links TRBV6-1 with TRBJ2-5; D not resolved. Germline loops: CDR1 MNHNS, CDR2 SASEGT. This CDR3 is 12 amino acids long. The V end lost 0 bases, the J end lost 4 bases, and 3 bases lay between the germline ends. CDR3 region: CASSEAGETQYF. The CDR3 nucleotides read TGTGCCAGCAGTGAAGCTGGAGAGACCCAGTACTTC.